The 16 T cell receptor beta chains given below trace back to one sample, sequenced in a study of T-cell reconstitution after alpha-beta-depleted transplantation in children. A TCRbeta library incorporating unique molecular identifiers was prepared. TCRdb used MiXCR to reprocess the PCR reads, holding one entry per CDR3 protein. There are about 500,000 distinct CDR3 sequences in the sample; about 31% occur only once, and around 2.4% lies in the top ten. The sample was PBMCs from the stem cell graft donor, taken from the stem cell graft. These receptors originate from a human donor who donated a stem cell graft to a child with aplastic anemia.

The rearrangement joins TRBV14 to TRBJ2-5; weak D call: TRBD1 (6 bases). The V and J ends lost 0 bases and 2 bases respectively, with 22 bases between them. Germline CDR1 SGHDN, CDR2 FVKESK. This CDR3 spans 19 amino acids. The CDR3 DNA sequence: TGTGCCAGCAGCCAAGACTTAGAGTCACGAGGGGGATATCAAGAGACCCAGTACTTC. Translated: CASSQDLESRGGYQETQYF.

This clonotype was seen a few times. V usage is TRBV6-5 and J usage is TRBJ2-3; possible D gene TRBD2, 5 bases. Germline V lookup: CDR1 MNHEY, CDR2 SVGAGI. This CDR3 spans 15 amino acids. Trimming cost V 4 bases and J 2 bases, with 13 bases left between them. In nucleotides, the CDR3 is TGTGCCAGCAGTTTCAGCGGAGACTCCACAGATACGCAGTATTTT. It encodes CASSFSGDSTDTQYF.

This sequence joins TRBV27 and TRBJ2-2, with 12 bases aligning to TRBD2. The junction had 9 bases not matched to a gene; V was cut back by 5 bases and J by 5 bases. The germline V gene encodes CDR1 MNHEY and CDR2 SMNVEV (reference sequence). The CDR3 is 17 amino acids. This CDR3 is CASSPSTSGSWTGELFF. DNA for the CDR3: TGTGCCAGCAGTCCGTCGACTAGCGGGAGCTGGACCGGGGAGCTGTTTTTT.

This clonotype was detected only a few times. The gene calls are TRBV5-5 and TRBJ2-7, with 11 bases aligning to TRBD2. Germline V gives CDR1 SGHKS, CDR2 YYEKEE (reference sequence). Germline trimming cut 2 bases from V and 6 bases from J; bases unmatched to any gene: 4. This CDR3 has 14 residues. The chain's CDR3 is CASSLIAGGGEQYF. CDR3 DNA sequence: TGTGCCAGCAGCTTAATAGCGGGAGGGGGCGAGCAGTACTTC.

In this sample, this clonotype turned up a few times. The rearrangement links TRBV12-3 or TRBV12-4 to TRBJ2-5; D remains ambiguous. Trimming cost V 2 bases and J 2 bases, with 6 bases left between them. This CDR3 contains 13 residues. CDR3 bases: TGTGCCAGCAGTTTAATCGGGCAAGAGACCCAGTACTTC. This codes for CASSLIGQETQYF.

V usage is TRBV19 and J usage is TRBJ1-5; a weak D match, TRBD1 (6 bases). V lost 2 bases, J lost 3 bases, and 14 bases lay in between. Germline CDR1 is LNHDA and CDR2 is SQIVND (reference sequence). There are 16 residues in the CDR3. CDR3 sequence reads: CASSITTGTPNQPQHF. The CDR3 region has the DNA TGTGCCAGTAGTATAACTACAGGGACCCCCAATCAGCCCCAGCATTTT. Variable domain in full (rest from reference TRBV19 and TRBJ1-5): DGGITQSPKYLFRKEGQNVTLSCEQNLNHDAMYWYRQDPGQGLRLIYYSQIVNDFQKGDIAEGYSVSREKKESFPLTVTSAQKNPTAFYLCASSITTGTPNQPQHFGDGTRLSIL.

The rearrangement joins TRBV14 to TRBJ1-4; tentative D call: TRBD1 (6 bases). Germline-derived CDR1 and CDR2 are SGHDN and FVKESK. The CDR3 length is 15 residues. Trimming removed 4 bases from V and 6 bases from J, with 15 bases in between. Here the CDR3 reads CASSPQTGNYEKLFF. The DNA for the CDR3 is TGTGCCAGCAGCCCACAAACAGGGAACTATGAAAAACTGTTTTTT.

This clonotype was detected only a few times. This chain links TRBV9 with TRBJ1-1; D not resolved. The CDR3 is 12 amino acids. The V and J ends lost 0 bases and 4 bases respectively, with 4 bases between them. Germline CDR1 and CDR2: SGDLS and YYNGEE. Written as DNA, the CDR3 is TGTGCCAGCAGCGTAGTAACCACTGAAGCTTTCTTT. Its translation is CASSVVTTEAFF.

The chain links TRBV10-2 to TRBJ2-7, with D possibly TRBD2 on 6 matching bases. V was shortened by 10 bases and J by 0 bases, with 13 bases between the two germline ends. CDR3 size: 13 residues. Germline assignment: CDR1 WSHSY and CDR2 SAAADI. This CDR3 is CATRRGVSYEQYV. In nucleotides, the CDR3 is TGCGCCACTAGGAGGGGAGTCTCCTACGAGCAGTACGTC.

The rearrangement joins TRBV7-2 to TRBJ2-3; 15 bases fit TRBD2. CDR3 length equals 15 residues. V shed 6 bases and J 4 bases; nucleotides not matched to a gene: 2. Germline CDR1 reads SGHTA; CDR2 reads FQGNSA. CDR3 bases: TGTGCCAGCAGGGGGACTAGCGGGAGGTCAGATACGCAGTATTTT. Residues: CASRGTSGRSDTQYF.

This clonotype was recorded a few times. The J gene is TRBJ2-3, the V gene TRBV18, with 9 bases lining up with TRBD2. With V trimmed by 3 bases and J by 4 bases, 11 bases remained unmatched. Germline-derived CDR1 and CDR2 are KGHSH and LQKENI. This CDR3 contains 17 residues. As DNA, the CDR3 is TGTGCCAGCTCACCCATTTACTTAGCGGGAGAGCCAGATACGCAGTATTTT. It codes for CASSPIYLAGEPDTQYF.

The chain employs TRBV27 and TRBJ1-6, with D possibly being TRBD1 (6 bases). CDR3 length: 17 residues. Germline V gene lookup returns CDR1 MNHEY and CDR2 SMNVEV (reference sequence). The V end was cut by 2 bases, the J end by 3 bases, with 14 bases between. The CDR3 coding sequence is TGTGCCAGCAGTTTACTACAGGGATTACTCTATAATTCACCCCTCCACTTT. Its protein product is CASSLLQGLLYNSPLHF.

V gene TRBV30 combines with J gene TRBJ1-5, with TRBD1 matching 10 bases. This CDR3 has 14 amino acids. CDR1 is GTSNPN, CDR2 SVGIG, per germline (reference sequence). Trimming at V came to 6 bases and at J to 6 bases, leaving 8 bases not matched to a gene. CDR3 sequence (DNA): TGTGCCTGTGGCCCGGACAGGGGGTCTCAGCCCCAGCATTTT. It yields the protein CACGPDRGSQPQHF.

This sequence joins TRBV5-1 and TRBJ1-3; TRBD1 might be the D (5 bases). The CDR3 sequence is 14 residues long. V lost 5 bases and J 4 bases, leaving 13 bases between the germline ends. CDR1 SGHRS and CDR2 YFSETQ come from the germline V gene. CDR3 region: CASSNRGAGNTIYF. The CDR3 coding sequence is TGCGCCAGCAGTAACCGGGGCGCCGGAAACACCATATATTTT.

V gene TRBV6-1 combines with J gene TRBJ2-3, with 8 bases matching TRBD2. In germline, CDR1 is MNHNS, CDR2 SASEGT. There are 17 residues in the CDR3. The J segment lost 4 bases and the V segment lost 4 bases, leaving 13 bases of the junction unmatched. CDR3 protein: CASSAGLSGNYPDTQYF. The CDR3 DNA sequence: TGTGCCAGCAGTGCCGGCCTTAGCGGGAATTATCCAGATACGCAGTATTTT.

This clonotype was counted a few times. The chain employs TRBV12-3 or TRBV12-4 and TRBJ2-1, with D perhaps TRBD1 or TRBD2 (6 bases each). Trimming stripped 9 bases from V and 10 bases from J, with 22 bases between. The CDR3 consists of 14 residues. CDR3 protein: CASKAGGLTREQFF. The CDR3 coding sequence is TGTGCCAGTAAGGCCGGGGGCCTCACTCGGGAGCAGTTCTTC.